The sequence of this T cell receptor (beta chain) was determined in a study of blood T cell repertoires in COVID-19. Study processing details: Estimation of nucleated cell counts was performed using reference gene primer amplification. The table came from immunoSEQ multiplex PCR; TCRdb's copy has only in-frame clones and leaves some out. V and J calls and clone size are as listed in that table; D and trimming were resolved from the DNA. The sample records just over 95,000 clones, around 87% being singletons. This clonotype was sampled from a human donor in a cohort sampled during active COVID-19. The sample comprised peripheral blood.

The CDR3 reads CASTASSGRENNEQFF. The CDR3 nucleotides are TGTGCCAGCACCGCGTCTAGCGGGAGGGAAAACAATGAGCAGTTCTTC. This rearrangement joins TRBV7-2 to TRBJ2-1, with TRBD2 matching over 12 bases. V shed 7 bases, J shed 5 bases, and the junction held 9 bases outside the gene matches. CDR1 and CDR2 (germline): SGHTA, FQGNSA. The CDR3 runs 16 residues.